This T cell receptor (beta chain) was found in a study of OX40 agonist ivuxolimab in advanced cancers. Study conclusions and caveats: The expanded peripheral T cells' antigen specificity was not determined. Circulating CD4+ and CD8+ T cells showed clonal expansion by week 6 at 0.1 to 3.0 mg/kg.

A note on this clone: Antigen specificity is unknown.

The germline V gene encodes CDR1 SGDLS and CDR2 YYNGEE. The CDR3 runs 15 residues. Unmatched junction bases numbered 5, after V lost 4 bases and J lost 1 base. Using immunoSEQ multiplex PCR, the repertoire was profiled, and TCRdb retains in-frame clones only, with some absent. In the table there are around 26,000 clones, roughly 87% of which are singletons. This sample comprised CD4+ or CD8+ T cells sorted from blood, obtained in a trial of the OX40 agonist ivuxolimab. The chain carries TRBV9 and TRBJ2-1; TRBD2 matches 7 bases. The clonotype originates from an adult with an advanced solid tumor such as melanoma, head and neck, liver or kidney cancer. CDR3 in amino acids: CASSPSGASYNEQFF. In nucleotides, the CDR3 is TGTGCCAGCAGCCCCAGCGGGGCGTCCTACAATGAGCAGTTCTTC.